One sample yielded the 29 T cell receptor beta chains listed below, sequenced in a study of T-cell reconstitution after alpha-beta-depleted transplantation in children. A TCRbeta library incorporating unique molecular identifiers was prepared. TCRdb reanalysed the PCR reads using MiXCR and keeps one entry per CDR3 protein. The top ten clones hold 5% to 6% of a sample with some 490,000 distinct CDR3 sequences, approximately 12% of them seen once. Sample: PBMCs from the stem cell graft donor, taken from the stem cell graft. Every receptor here comes from a human donor who donated a stem cell graft to a child with combined immunodeficiency.

This clonotype was seen a handful of times. DNA for the CDR3: TGTGCAAGTCGCTTAGTGTCGGGACAGGAAAAAGCCAAAAACATTCAGTACTTC. It translates to CASRLVSGQEKAKNIQYF. The rearrangement uses TRBV12-2 and TRBJ2-4; the D call TRBD1 from the table was never checked on the DNA. TRBV12-2 is a recognized pseudogene. The CDR3 has 18 amino acids.

This clonotype was recorded at least ten times. The chain is built from TRBV6-5 and TRBJ2-7; D ambiguous. This CDR3 contains 14 residues. CDR1 is MNHEY, CDR2 SVGAGI, per germline. Between the trimmed V and J ends, which lost 9 bases and 4 bases, there was a span of 19 bases. The CDR3 region is CARVFRSGRYEQYF. The CDR3 bases are TGTGCCAGAGTATTCCGATCCGGAAGGTACGAGCAGTACTTC.

The V gene is TRBV18, the J gene TRBJ2-7; 12 nucleotides match TRBD1. J lost 6 bases, V lost 2 bases, and 2 bases had no gene match. The CDR3 is 14 residues long. Germline CDR1 is KGHSH and CDR2 is LQKENI. CDR3 DNA sequence: TGTGCCAGCTCACCAGGGACAGGGGGCGCCGAGCAGTACTTC. Residues: CASSPGTGGAEQYF.

This chain connects TRBV19 to TRBJ2-1; no clear D gene. The V gene's germline CDR1 is LNHDA and CDR2 SQIVND (reference sequence). V lost 0 bases and J lost 5, with 11 bases in between. The CDR3 has 15 amino acids. CDR3 residues: CASSIDSSSHNEQFF. CDR3 nucleotides: TGTGCCAGTAGTATAGATTCTTCCAGCCACAATGAGCAGTTCTTC.

This clonotype was seen a single time. The rearrangement links TRBV6-2 or TRBV6-3 to TRBJ2-5; weak D call: TRBD2 (6 bases). CDR3 size: 14 residues. Deletions cut 6 bases from V and 3 bases from J, with 14 bases between. Germline V CDR1 and CDR2: MNHEY, SVGEGT. In nucleotides, the CDR3 is TGTGCCAGCAGACGGGACTGGGGGAAAGAGACCCAGTACTTC. It translates to CASRRDWGKETQYF.

The chain combines TRBV9 with TRBJ2-2, with TRBD1 matching 10 bases. The J segment lost 6 bases and the V segment lost 2 bases, leaving 7 bases of the junction unmatched. The CDR3 extends over 16 amino acids. Looked up from germline, CDR1 is SGDLS and CDR2 is YYNGEE. The CDR3 sequence is CASSVQTGGAAGELFF. The CDR3 nucleotides are TGTGCCAGCAGCGTGCAGACAGGGGGCGCGGCCGGGGAGCTGTTTTTT.

This chain connects TRBV20-1 to TRBJ2-5, with TRBD2 matching 7 bases. The V and J ends lost 4 bases and 0 bases, in that order; junction bases with no gene match: 8. Germline V gene sequence: CDR1 DFQATT, CDR2 SNEGSKA (reference sequence). There are 15 residues in the CDR3. The CDR3 coding sequence is TGCAGTGCTATGACGGGGGGAGGGAACCAAGAGACCCAGTACTTC. Its protein product is CSAMTGGGNQETQYF.

The chain links TRBV5-4 to TRBJ2-1; D perhaps matches TRBD2 (5 bases). The CDR3 is 16 amino acids. Germline V gene lookup returns CDR1 SGHNT and CDR2 YYREEE (reference sequence). Trimming stripped 5 bases from V and 0 bases from J, with 15 bases between. In nucleotides, the CDR3 is TGTGCCAGCAGTCCTGTGACTAACAGCTCCTACAATGAGCAGTTCTTC. Its translation: CASSPVTNSSYNEQFF.

This clonotype was observed a few times. The chain recombines TRBV12-3 or TRBV12-4 with TRBJ1-1, with D possibly matching TRBD1 (5 bases). The CDR3 is 13 amino acids. Trimming took off 8 bases at V and 3 bases at J, with 13 bases between the two ends. The CDR3 nucleotides are TGTGCCAGCCAGGGAGTTCGGGACACTGAAGCTTTCTTT. Translation gives CASQGVRDTEAFF.

V usage is TRBV6-1 and J usage is TRBJ2-7, with TRBD1 identical over 7 bases. The CDR3 is 15 amino acids. Trimming cost V 6 bases and J 0 bases; bases outside gene matches: 8. Germline CDR1 MNHNS, CDR2 SASEGT. CDR3 sequence: CASSPDRQGSYEQYF. The CDR3 DNA sequence: TGTGCCAGCAGCCCCGATCGACAGGGCTCCTACGAGCAGTACTTC.

This clonotype was counted a few times. The rearrangement joins TRBV12-3 or TRBV12-4 to TRBJ1-2, with D unclear. This CDR3 has 17 amino acids. Trimming took 5 bases from V and 8 from J, leaving 27 bases between them. The CDR3 nucleotides read TGTGCCAGCAGTCCCCGAGGGCTTGCCGCCAGATCGGTGGGCTACACCTTC. Its protein product is CASSPRGLAARSVGYTF.

J is TRBJ2-1 and V is TRBV20-1; D is uncertain. V was clipped by 5 bases and J by 1 base, with 15 bases between them. Germline CDR1 DFQATT, CDR2 SNEGSKA (reference sequence). The CDR3 spans 15 residues. The CDR3 sequence: CSAESRSLSYNEQFF. CDR3 bases: TGCAGTGCTGAATCCCGGAGTCTATCCTACAATGAGCAGTTCTTC.

This clonotype was seen a handful of times. The chain employs TRBV6-5 and TRBJ2-7, with D perhaps matching TRBD1 (5 bases). Germline loops: CDR1 MNHEY, CDR2 SVGAGI. The V end was cut by 0 bases, the J end by 5 bases, with 11 bases between. There are 14 residues in the CDR3. The CDR3 DNA sequence: TGTGCCAGCAGTTACTCCAGGGTTCTGAACGAGCAGTACTTC. This sequence encodes CASSYSRVLNEQYF.

This clonotype has just a few counts. The chain employs TRBV27 and TRBJ2-2; D might be TRBD1 (6 bases). Germline assignment: CDR1 MNHEY and CDR2 SMNVEV (reference sequence). The CDR3 totals 15 residues. Trimming shortened V by 2 bases and J by 6 bases, and 13 bases separated the two germline ends. The CDR3 region is CASSLGAGAPGELFF. CDR3 nucleotides: TGTGCCAGCAGTTTAGGGGCAGGGGCTCCCGGGGAGCTGTTTTTT.

This clonotype was counted many times. This CDR3 reads CASKGRSDTQYF. The DNA of the CDR3 is TGTGCCAGCAAGGGTCGGAGTGATACGCAGTATTTT. The gene calls are TRBV12-3 or TRBV12-4 and TRBJ2-3; D call uncertain. V was clipped by 7 bases and J by 6 bases, with 11 bases between them. CDR3 length equals 12 residues.

At least ten counts were recorded for this clonotype. The germline gene is not matched at one end of the junction; a read error may be the cause. This chain links TRBV19 with TRBJ1-1, with 7 bases aligning to TRBD1. The V gene's germline CDR1 is LNHDA and CDR2 SQIVND (reference sequence). This CDR3 is 13 amino acids long. The CDR3 reads CASSIQGRTEAFF. CDR3 nucleotide sequence: TGTGCCAGCAGTATACAGGGGAGGACTGAAGCTTTCTTT.

In this sample, this clonotype turned up many times. The chain couples TRBV12-3 or TRBV12-4 to TRBJ2-3; 9 positions agree with TRBD1. The CDR3 length is 15 residues. Losses at the gene ends were 7 bases for V and 4 bases for J; bases not matched to a gene: 9. CDR3 residues: CASTRGTGWSDTQYF. The CDR3 DNA reads as TGTGCCAGCACCCGAGGGACAGGGTGGTCAGATACGCAGTATTTT.

This clonotype was detected ten times or more. The J gene is TRBJ1-1, the V gene TRBV24-1, with 7 bases that match TRBD1. Germline assignment: CDR1 KGHDR and CDR2 SFDVKD. This CDR3 has 13 residues. Trimming at V came to 4 bases and at J to 5 bases, leaving 3 bases not matched to a gene. CDR3 nucleotides: TGTGCCACCAGTGAGAAACAGGGGACTGAAGCTTTCTTT. Translated: CATSEKQGTEAFF.

This clonotype was seen a few times. This chain links TRBV20-1 with TRBJ1-1, with 10 bases aligning to TRBD1. There are 12 residues in the CDR3. Germline values: CDR1 DFQATT, CDR2 SNEGSKA (reference sequence). V lost 6 bases and J lost 9; bases outside the gene matches: 7. CDR3 sequence reads: CSATGQGEKAFF. The DNA for the CDR3 is TGCAGTGCCACCGGACAGGGGGAAAAAGCTTTCTTT.

In its sample, this clonotype was seen many times. The V gene is TRBV12-3 or TRBV12-4, the J gene TRBJ2-5; D is ambiguous. The CDR3 is 12 residues long. Trimming pared 6 bases from V and 0 bases from J, leaving 5 bases between. The CDR3 sequence: CASRSYQETQYF. For the CDR3, the DNA is TGTGCCAGCAGATCATACCAAGAGACCCAGTACTTC.

This clonotype was seen a handful of times. V and J are TRBV20-1 and TRBJ2-1, with 14 nucleotides matching TRBD2. This CDR3 is built from 19 residues. J lost 2 bases, V lost 0 bases, and 9 bases had no gene match. The V gene's germline CDR1 is DFQATT and CDR2 SNEGSKA (reference sequence). CDR3 coding DNA: TGCAGTGCTAGAGATCGGGGACTAGCGGGAGAATTGGCCTACAATGAGCAGTTCTTC. It specifies CSARDRGLAGELAYNEQFF.

This clonotype was picked up many times. The CDR3 nucleotides are TGTGCCAGCAGCCAAGAGGCCGCTAGCGGGTACTTAAGCTCCTACAATGAGCAGTTCTTC. It encodes CASSQEAASGYLSSYNEQFF. The chain combines TRBV4-2 with TRBJ2-1, with TRBD2 identical over 8 bases. Germline V gene lookup returns CDR1 LGHNA and CDR2 YNFKEQ. The CDR3 extends over 20 amino acids. With 0 bases clipped from V and 0 bases from J, the junction kept 13 bases outside the gene matches.

This clonotype was seen a handful of times. This chain connects TRBV7-8 to TRBJ2-3; D is undetermined. This CDR3 is 13 amino acids long. Germline V gene sequence: CDR1 SGHVS, CDR2 FQNEAQ. V was trimmed by 4 bases and J by 2 bases, leaving 7 bases between them. DNA for the CDR3: TGTGCCAGCAGCTCCGGGCCCACAGATACGCAGTATTTT. This sequence encodes CASSSGPTDTQYF.

The chain couples TRBV3-1 to TRBJ2-5; D may be TRBD2 (5 bases). V gave up 4 bases and J gave up 4 bases, with 10 bases separating them. The germline V gene has CDR1 LGHDT and CDR2 YNNKEL (reference sequence). This CDR3 spans 13 amino acids. The CDR3 loop reads CASSLGIVETQYF. CDR3 DNA: TGTGCCAGCAGCCTCGGGATTGTAGAGACCCAGTACTTC.

This chain uses TRBV29-1 with TRBJ2-1; D perhaps matches TRBD1 (6 bases). The ends were cut back, 2 bases at V and 0 bases at J, with 8 bases in the middle. Germline values: CDR1 SQVTM, CDR2 ANQGSEA. CDR3 length equals 14 residues. Here the CDR3 reads CSVERTASYNEQFF. CDR3 bases: TGCAGCGTTGAAAGGACAGCCTCCTACAATGAGCAGTTCTTC.

Ten or more counts support this clonotype. This chain joins TRBV5-1 and TRBJ1-1, with D hard to call. The CDR3 has 13 residues. CDR1 SGHRS and CDR2 YFSETQ come from the germline V gene. Deletions cut 0 bases from V and 11 bases from J, with 14 bases between. DNA for the CDR3: TGCGCCAGCAGCTTGGACAGCGAGCGGGCGGCTTTCTTT. Translation: CASSLDSERAAFF.

This clonotype appeared a few times. The chain couples TRBV20-1 to TRBJ1-5, with a possible D match to TRBD1 (6 bases). The CDR3 has 14 residues. Germline lookup yields CDR1 DFQATT and CDR2 SNEGSKA (reference sequence). The germline V and J ends were trimmed by 3 bases and 9 bases, with 18 bases remaining between them. The CDR3 DNA sequence: TGCAGTGCTAGCGACCACAGGGCTCACGGGCCCCAGCATTTT. Protein sequence: CSASDHRAHGPQHF.

The V call is TRBV27, the J call TRBJ2-3; 9 bases align to TRBD2. Germline V lookup: CDR1 MNHEY, CDR2 SMNVEV (reference sequence). CDR3 length equals 14 residues. V lost 8 bases and J lost 1; bases outside the gene matches: 4. In DNA form, the CDR3 reads TGTGCCAGCTTTAGCGGGGGAGGCACAGATACGCAGTATTTT. This codes for CASFSGGGTDTQYF.

This clonotype was recorded many times. V is TRBV12-3 or TRBV12-4 and J is TRBJ2-3, with D tentatively TRBD1 (5 bases). The CDR3 length is 16 residues. Trimming removed 5 bases from V and 2 bases from J, with 17 bases in between. The CDR3, as DNA: TGTGCCAGCAGTCAGCGACCTAGGGGCTACACAGATACGCAGTATTTT. It is translated as CASSQRPRGYTDTQYF.